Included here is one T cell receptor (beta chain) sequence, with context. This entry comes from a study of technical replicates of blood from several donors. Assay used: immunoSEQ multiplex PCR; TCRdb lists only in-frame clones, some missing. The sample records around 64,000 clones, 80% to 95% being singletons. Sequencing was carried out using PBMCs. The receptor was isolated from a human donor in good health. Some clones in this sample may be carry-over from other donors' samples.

CDR3 region: CASSPGAPETQYF. For the CDR3, the DNA is TGTGCCAGCTCACCGGGGGCTCCAGAGACCCAGTACTTC. This chain links TRBV18 with TRBJ2-5; D may be TRBD1 (6 bases). This CDR3 contains 13 residues. Germline values: CDR1 KGHSH, CDR2 LQKENI. With 3 bases removed from V and 4 bases from J, the gap between germline ends came to 9 bases.